Shown below are 14 T cell receptor beta chains from a single sample sequenced in a study of technical replicates of blood from several donors. The data were produced by immunoSEQ multiplex PCR, yet TCRdb's version contains in-frame clones alone and is incomplete. The profile covers 60,000 to 90,000 clones, with 90% to 95% appearing a single time and 0.4% to 0.45% taken by the ten largest. The sequenced material came from T cells isolated from PBMCs. These receptors were obtained from a human donor in good health.

The chain combines TRBV13 with TRBJ2-7, with 9 bases identical to TRBD1. J was trimmed by 2 bases and V by 6 bases; bases with no gene match: 8. This CDR3 has 15 amino acids. The germline CDR1 and CDR2 sequences are PRHDT and FYEKMQ (reference sequence). The CDR3 DNA reads TGTGCCAGCAGTACGCCGGGACAGGGCACCTACGAGCAGTACTTC. Protein sequence: CASSTPGQGTYEQYF.

This clone has just one count. The chain carries TRBV7-8 and TRBJ1-5; TRBD1 aligns across 7 bases. Trimming at V came to 3 bases and at J to 6 bases, leaving 11 bases not matched to a gene. Germline assignment: CDR1 SGHVS and CDR2 FQNEAQ. This CDR3 spans 16 amino acids. CDR3 region: CASSFLGGGMVQPQHF. DNA of the CDR3: TGTGCCAGCAGCTTCTTAGGAGGGGGCATGGTTCAGCCCCAGCATTTT.

The chain couples TRBV29-1 to TRBJ2-3; 10 bases line up with TRBD2. V lost 4 bases, J lost 7 bases, and 5 bases stayed unmatched. The CDR3 consists of 13 residues. CDR1 is SQVTM and CDR2 is ANQGSEA in the germline V gene. Here the CDR3 DNA reads TGCAGCGTTGTAGGGACTAGCGTGAATACGCAGTATTTT. This gives the protein CSVVGTSVNTQYF.

This chain uses TRBV29-1 with TRBJ1-5; 7 positions agree with TRBD1. Germline V lookup: CDR1 SQVTM, CDR2 ANQGSEA. Unmatched junction bases numbered 5, after V lost 2 bases and J lost 4 bases. The CDR3 sequence is 14 residues long. The chain's CDR3 is CSVESGQPNQPQHF. The CDR3 DNA sequence: TGCAGCGTTGAATCGGGACAGCCTAATCAGCCCCAGCATTTT.

The chain carries TRBV15 and TRBJ1-2; D gene uncertain. V was trimmed by 1 base and J by 4 bases, leaving 10 bases between them. This CDR3 spans 14 amino acids. Germline V CDR1 and CDR2: LNHNV, YYDKDF (reference sequence). In nucleotides, the CDR3 is TGTGCCACCAGCAGAGGTGGAGAAAGCTATGGCTACACCTTC. This sequence encodes CATSRGGESYGYTF.

The chain joins TRBV25-1 to TRBJ2-3; 10 bases fit TRBD1. With 4 bases clipped from V and 1 base from J, the junction kept 5 bases outside the gene matches. Germline V gene lookup returns CDR1 MGHDK and CDR2 SYGVNS. The CDR3 has 16 amino acids. The CDR3 protein is CASSASGTGGTDTQYF. The CDR3 DNA reads TGTGCCAGCAGTGCGTCCGGGACAGGGGGCACAGATACGCAGTATTTT.

This clone was found once. The chain employs TRBV4-1 and TRBJ2-5; 10 bases map to TRBD2. The ends lost 3 bases at V and 5 bases at J; junction bases unmatched: 12. The CDR3 loop spans 17 amino acids. Germline V CDR1 and CDR2: MGHRA, YSYEKL. In DNA, the CDR3 is TGCGCCAGCAGCCATATGGCGGAGCGGGAGGGTGGGGAGACCCAGTACTTC. Protein sequence: CASSHMAEREGGETQYF.

This chain uses TRBV6-1 with TRBJ2-3, with TRBD1 matching over 7 bases. Germline lookup yields CDR1 MNHNS and CDR2 SASEGT. V shed 4 bases, J shed 0 bases, and the junction held 7 bases outside the gene matches. CDR3 length: 16 amino acids. CDR3 region: CASSGPRGQSTDTQYF. The CDR3 DNA follows: TGTGCCAGCAGTGGACCGAGGGGGCAAAGCACAGATACGCAGTATTTT.

The rearrangement links TRBV4-1 to TRBJ2-1, with TRBD2 identical over 8 bases. V was pared by 5 bases and J by 4 bases, with 7 bases of the junction left unmatched. CDR1 and CDR2 (germline): MGHRA, YSYEKL. The CDR3 runs 15 residues. Written as DNA, the CDR3 is TGCGCCAGCAGCTTACTAGCGGCAGAGTACAATGAGCAGTTCTTC. It encodes CASSLLAAEYNEQFF.

The chain uses TRBV9 and TRBJ2-3; 15 bases agree with TRBD2. The junction had 12 bases not matched to a gene; V was cut back by 0 bases and J by 1 base. Germline loops: CDR1 SGDLS, CDR2 YYNGEE. The CDR3 sequence is 21 residues long. As DNA, the CDR3 is TGTGCCAGCAGCGTAGCCACTTCCGGGACTAGCGGGAGGAGGGGCACAGATACGCAGTATTTT. Residues: CASSVATSGTSGRRGTDTQYF.

This clone was picked up one time. V and J are TRBV19 and TRBJ2-7, with TRBD1 matching 7 bases. Germline V lookup: CDR1 LNHDA, CDR2 SQIVND (reference sequence). V was pared by 1 base and J by 5 bases, with 11 bases of the junction left unmatched. The CDR3 consists of 16 residues. CDR3 coding DNA: TGTGCCAGTAGTATAGTCCCCTACAGGGGCGGTAACGAGCAGTACTTC. This gives the protein CASSIVPYRGGNEQYF. Based on the CDR3 plus reference TRBV19 and TRBJ2-7, the full variable domain is DGGITQSPKYLFRKEGQNVTLSCEQNLNHDAMYWYRQDPGQGLRLIYYSQIVNDFQKGDIAEGYSVSREKKESFPLTVTSAQKNPTAFYLCASSIVPYRGGNEQYFGPGTRLTVT.

V usage is TRBV4-1 and J usage is TRBJ2-7; the D is unclear. CDR1 is MGHRA and CDR2 is YSYEKL in the germline V gene. Trimming pared 4 bases from V and 6 bases from J, leaving 13 bases between. The CDR3 runs 13 residues. In nucleotides, the CDR3 is TGCGCCAGCAGCCCCCGAGGAGCCCCCGAGCAGTACTTC. Translation gives CASSPRGAPEQYF.

The chain employs TRBV5-6 and TRBJ1-1; 7 nucleotides agree with TRBD1. The CDR3 totals 15 residues. With 3 bases clipped from V and 4 bases from J, the junction kept 9 bases outside the gene matches. CDR1 is SGHDT and CDR2 is YYEEEE in the germline V gene. CDR3: CASSSTDRVRTEAFF. CDR3 in DNA: TGTGCCAGCAGCTCCACCGACAGGGTACGCACTGAAGCTTTCTTT.

The chain links TRBV11-2 to TRBJ2-3, with TRBD2 identical over 9 bases. The CDR3 length is 15 residues. The germline CDR1 and CDR2 sequences are SGHAT and FQNNGV. V dropped 5 bases and J dropped 4; count of bases not matched to a gene: 7. CDR3 DNA: TGTGCCAGCAGCATAAGCGGGAGGACCGCAGATACGCAGTATTTT. The encoded protein is CASSISGRTADTQYF.